The sequence of this T cell receptor beta chain was determined in a study of Graves' ophthalmopathy and Graves' hyperthyroidism. Ineligible for inclusion were patients with other autoimmune diseases, uncontrolled infections, pregnancy or lactation. From RNA, the CDR3 regions of TCR beta chains were amplified and sequenced. The first-round RT-PCR employed HTBI primers together with the Qiagen OneStep RT-PCR kit. A multiplex PCR was then performed as the second round. A single record per CDR3 protein comes from TCRdb applying MiXCR to the multiplex PCR reads. In the table there are 580,000 or so distinct CDR3 sequences, under 45% of which are singletons. This clonotype was counted many times. What it recognizes is unknown. Study-wide results and caveats: Detection in blood was also observed for most expanded thyroid clonotypes above 0.001 frequency. A 13-signature model separated ophthalmopathy from stable hyperthyroidism, around 88% sensitivity, approximately 80% specificity.

The CDR3 has 16 residues. Germline CDR1 reads SNHLY; CDR2 reads FYNNEI. The V end lost 1 base, the J end lost 8 bases, and 15 bases lay between the germline ends. Material: peripheral blood or thyroid tissue (not recorded which). The receptor was isolated from an adult man with Graves' hyperthyroidism. The chain recombines TRBV2 with TRBJ1-6, with D maybe TRBD1 (6 bases). CDR3 bases: TGTGCCAGCAGTGAAGGACCACAGGGTATTTATTCACCCCTCCACTTT. Its translation is CASSEGPQGIYSPLHF.